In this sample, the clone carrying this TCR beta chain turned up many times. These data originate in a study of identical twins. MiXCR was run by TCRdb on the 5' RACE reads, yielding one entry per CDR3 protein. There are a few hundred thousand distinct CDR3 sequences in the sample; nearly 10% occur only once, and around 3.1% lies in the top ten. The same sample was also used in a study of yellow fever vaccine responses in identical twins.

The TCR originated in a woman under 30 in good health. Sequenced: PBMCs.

This CDR3 reads CASGQEGGGNEQFF. Here the CDR3 DNA reads TGTGCCAGCGGGCAAGAGGGGGGAGGAAATGAGCAGTTCTTC. The V and J genes are TRBV6-1 and TRBJ2-1, with D perhaps given as TRBD1 or TRBD2 (6 bases each). The CDR3 totals 14 residues. Germline CDR1 MNHNS, CDR2 SASEGT. V lost 8 bases, J lost 7 bases, and 18 bases lay in between.